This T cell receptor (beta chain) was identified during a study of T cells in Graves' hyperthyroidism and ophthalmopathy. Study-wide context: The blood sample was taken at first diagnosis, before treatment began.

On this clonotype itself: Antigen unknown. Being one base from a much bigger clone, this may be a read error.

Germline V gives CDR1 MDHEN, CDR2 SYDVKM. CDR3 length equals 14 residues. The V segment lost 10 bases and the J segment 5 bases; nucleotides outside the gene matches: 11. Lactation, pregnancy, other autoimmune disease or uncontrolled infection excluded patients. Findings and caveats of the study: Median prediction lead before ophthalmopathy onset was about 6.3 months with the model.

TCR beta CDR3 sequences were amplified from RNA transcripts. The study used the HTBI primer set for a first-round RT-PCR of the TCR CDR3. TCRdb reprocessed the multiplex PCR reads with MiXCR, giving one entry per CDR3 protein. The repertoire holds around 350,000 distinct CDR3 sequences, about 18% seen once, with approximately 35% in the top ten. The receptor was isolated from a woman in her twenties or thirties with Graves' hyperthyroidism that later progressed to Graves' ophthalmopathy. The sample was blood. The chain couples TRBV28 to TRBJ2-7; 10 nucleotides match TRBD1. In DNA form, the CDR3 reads TGTGCCAACAGGCCCGGGACAGGGGAGGACGAGCAGTACTTC. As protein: CANRPGTGEDEQYF.